The sequence of this T cell receptor beta chain was determined in a study of human T cells and chemical hapten exposure (dated by TCRdb to the early 2020s). As for the study more broadly: Libraries were pooled for sequencing, and variation in per-sample TCR yields was attributed mainly to small differences in library volumes within the pool. In alopecia patients, the study followed how the peripheral blood TCR repertoire changed in vivo over primary and secondary sensitization to diphenylcyclopropenone (DPC), a hapten. Both TCR alpha and TCR beta chains were sequenced from each blood RNA sample.

The time point label on this specimen signifies: healthy volunteer bleed at 2 weeks. Total RNA was extracted from unfractionated whole blood collected in Tempus Blood RNA tubes. A handful of healthy volunteers acted as controls for TCR sequencing and had blood drawn at day 0, 2 weeks and 6 weeks. The study at large found these results: DPC sensitization did not change how many TCRs were above 1 in 1000 frequency, and no evidence was found of alterations in global repertoire structure. After repeated subsampling, the strength of the expansion versus patch-test correlation and the threshold at which it became significant changed.

Trimming takes 3 bases from V and 6 bases from J, and the germline ends sit 10 bases apart. The germline V gene specifies SGHDT as CDR1 and YYEEEE as CDR2. Spanning cysteine to phenylalanine, the CDR3 consists of 12 amino acids. CDR3 DNA is the only sequence kept; it has 36 bases, read in frame from the first base. This clonotype was seen more than once but under ten times. No antigen is known for it. No much larger clone exists at a distance of one base, and base qualities are not known. The method behind the library was RACE. The sequencer was a NextSeq 500. Library preparation attached unique molecular identifiers to individual cDNA molecules for quantitative, reproducible TCR counting. Concerning the study's data processing: The median number of TCRs per sample was roughly 98,000, ranging from roughly 20,000 to 700,000. The Decombinator software suite was used to annotate V, J and CDR3 in the TCR reads. Every sample was subsampled to the same number of TCRs (28,000) for the PS versus PT1 abundance plots. Expanded TCRs were defined as absent before sensitization and observed at least eight times at the 2-week time point. TCRdb took the public reads, trimmed them with fastp at Q25, ran MiXCR for clone calling and kept in-frame beta chains. Rows with one shared CDR3 protein collapse into an entry with the most common genes and DNA. V and J calls and clone size were set by TCRdb, not the authors. This sample has about 130,000 distinct CDR3 sequences in its table, and 9% to 10% of those were observed once. 1.5% to 2% of the sample comes from the top ten.

The V and J segments used are TRBV5-6 and TRBJ2-7; the D gene cannot be resolved reliably. The sequence derives from a male donor in good health. Some clones in this sample may be carry-over from other donors' samples. Sequencing used whole blood. The CDR3 protein: CASSSQGVEQYF. The DNA reads TGTGCCAGCAGCTCCCAAGGAGTCGAGCAGTACTTC.